One and the same sample provided the 20 T cell receptor beta chains below, sequenced in a study of cytomegalovirus exposure and HLA in healthy donors. The PCR ran on 60 Vbeta and 13 Jbeta primers. Using immunoSEQ multiplex PCR, the repertoire was profiled, and TCRdb retains in-frame clones only, with some absent. The sample shows 140,000 to 150,000 clones, approximately 65% of them seen only once. Specimen: PBMCs. The receptors stem from an older woman in good health and CMV-seronegative.

This sequence joins TRBV2 and TRBJ2-3; 11 bases line up with TRBD2. Germline V gene lookup returns CDR1 SNHLY and CDR2 FYNNEI. The CDR3 totals 14 residues. The trim removed 5 bases at V and 5 bases at J, leaving 3 bases unmatched. CDR3 nucleotides: TGTGCCAGCAGTCTAGCGGGAGGCTTAGATACGCAGTATTTT. It translates to CASSLAGGLDTQYF.

Only a few counts were recorded for this clone. This chain links TRBV7-9 with TRBJ2-7; 9 positions match TRBD2. Per germline, CDR1 SEHNR and CDR2 FQNEAQ (reference sequence). With V trimmed by 1 base and J by 5 bases, 6 bases remained unmatched. The CDR3 totals 15 residues. The CDR3 protein is CASSLVVAGVNEQYF. In DNA form, the CDR3 reads TGTGCCAGCAGCTTAGTGGTAGCGGGGGTTAACGAGCAGTACTTC.

V and J are TRBV19 and TRBJ2-2, with a weak D call TRBD2 (7 bases). V shed 5 bases and J shed 3 bases, with 16 bases lying between them. There are 16 residues in the CDR3. Germline loops: CDR1 LNHDA, CDR2 SQIVND (reference sequence). The CDR3 DNA reads as TGTGCCAGTAGTCTTAGGGGGGGGGCCCACACCGGGGAGCTGTTTTTT. Encoded protein: CASSLRGGAHTGELFF.

This chain joins TRBV11-2 and TRBJ2-7; tentatively, D is TRBD2 (6 bases). The ends were cut back, 0 bases at V and 2 bases at J, with 11 bases in the middle. The CDR3 length is 15 residues. Germline assignment: CDR1 SGHAT and CDR2 FQNNGV. CDR3 residues: CASSLDPGDPYEQYF. The CDR3 bases are TGTGCCAGCAGCTTAGATCCGGGGGACCCCTACGAGCAGTACTTC.

The CDR3 DNA follows: TGTGCCAGCAGTTACTCCAGGGGGTTGTACTATGGCTACACCTTC. Translating it yields CASSYSRGLYYGYTF. The genes are TRBV6-8 and TRBJ1-2; 7 positions match TRBD1. The CDR3 consists of 15 residues. The ends lost 0 bases at V and 3 bases at J; junction bases unmatched: 4. Germline-derived CDR1 and CDR2 are MNHGY and SAAAGT.

This clone was picked up one time. V and J are TRBV28 and TRBJ1-4, with D possibly matching TRBD1 (6 bases). CDR1 MDHEN and CDR2 SYDVKM come from the germline V gene. Trimming cost V 6 bases and J 1 base, with 9 bases left between them. The CDR3 runs to 14 residues. In nucleotides, the CDR3 is TGTGCCAGCAGCCCGACAGGAACTAATGAAAAACTGTTTTTT. It encodes CASSPTGTNEKLFF.

This clone was observed a few times. The rearrangement joins TRBV9 to TRBJ2-3; 8 bases align to TRBD2. CDR3 length equals 16 residues. Germline loops: CDR1 SGDLS, CDR2 YYNGEE. V dropped 1 base and J dropped 4; count of bases not matched to a gene: 8. CDR3 in amino acids: CASSVSQRGKADTQYF. The CDR3 DNA sequence: TGTGCCAGCAGCGTATCCCAGCGGGGGAAGGCAGATACGCAGTATTTT. The whole variable domain, filled in from reference TRBV9 and TRBJ2-3, reads DSGVTQTPKHLITATGQRVTLRCSPRSGDLSVYWYQQSLDQGLQFLIQYYNGEERAKGNILERFSAQQFPDLHSELNLSSLELGDSALYFCASSVSQRGKADTQYFGPGTRLTVL.

The chain combines TRBV2 with TRBJ2-4, with 15 bases fitting TRBD2. The V gene's germline CDR1 is SNHLY and CDR2 FYNNEI. V was clipped by 6 bases and J by 7 bases; unmatched bases: 7. The CDR3 has 16 residues. CDR3 DNA sequence: TGTGCCAGCAGGCCCGGGACTAGCGGGAGGAGCAACATTCAGTACTTC. This sequence encodes CASRPGTSGRSNIQYF. The full variable domain, rest sourced from reference TRBV2 and TRBJ2-4, is EPEVTQTPSHQVTQMGQEVILRCVPISNHLYFYWYRQILGQKVEFLVSFYNNEISEKSEIFDDQFSVERPDGSNFTLKIRSTKLEDSAMYFCASRPGTSGRSNIQYFGAGTRLSVL.

The gene calls are TRBV7-8 and TRBJ2-7, with 14 bases fitting TRBD2. V shed 4 bases, J shed 6 bases, and the junction held 8 bases outside the gene matches. The CDR3 spans 16 residues. Looked up from germline, CDR1 is SGHVS and CDR2 is FQNEAQ. The CDR3 nucleotides read TGTGCCAGCAGCTCACTTCGACTAGCGGGGGGGATCGAGCAGTACTTC. Translation gives CASSSLRLAGGIEQYF. The full variable domain, rest sourced from reference TRBV7-8 and TRBJ2-7, is GAGVSQSPRYKVAKRGQDVALRCDPISGHVSLFWYQQALGQGPEFLTYFQNEAQLDKSGLPSDRFFAERPEGSVSTLKIQRTQQEDSAVYLCASSSLRLAGGIEQYFGPGTRLTVT.

V and J are TRBV7-9 and TRBJ2-3; 14 nucleotides align to TRBD2. Unmatched junction bases numbered 3, after V lost 5 bases and J lost 5 bases. This CDR3 has 15 amino acids. Looked up from germline, CDR1 is SEHNR and CDR2 is FQNEAQ (reference sequence). CDR3: CASSATSGGVDTQYF. CDR3 DNA sequence: TGTGCCAGCAGCGCGACTAGCGGGGGGGTAGATACGCAGTATTTT.

The chain couples TRBV9 to TRBJ1-6; TRBD1 might be the D (6 bases). This CDR3 is 15 amino acids long. CDR1 and CDR2 from the germline V gene are SGDLS and YYNGEE. Trimming stripped 3 bases from V and 7 bases from J, with 14 bases between. The DNA for the CDR3 is TGTGCCAGCAGCGGAACAGGGTTCAACAATTCACCCCTCCACTTT. Amino acid sequence: CASSGTGFNNSPLHF.

The rearrangement uses TRBV27 and TRBJ2-7; 8 nucleotides align to TRBD1. CDR1 is MNHEY and CDR2 is SMNVEV in the germline V gene (reference sequence). The CDR3 runs 15 residues. V lost 3 bases, J lost 7 bases, and 11 bases stayed unmatched. The DNA of the CDR3 is TGTGCCAGCAGTTTGGCAGGCCAGGGGGCTAAAGAGCAGTACTTC. Translating it yields CASSLAGQGAKEQYF.

The sample holds one count of this clone. The rearrangement uses TRBV5-1 and TRBJ2-2; 10 bases agree with TRBD1. Germline V gene lookup returns CDR1 SGHRS and CDR2 YFSETQ. This CDR3 region has 18 residues. The V and J ends lost 2 bases and 5 bases, in that order; junction bases with no gene match: 12. CDR3 region: CASSFLSFDRGRTGELFF. The CDR3 DNA reads TGCGCCAGCAGCTTCCTATCCTTCGACAGGGGGCGTACCGGGGAGCTGTTTTTT. The full variable domain, with the rest looked up from reference TRBV5-1 and TRBJ2-2, is KAGVTQTPRYLIKTRGQQVTLSCSPISGHRSVSWYQQTPGQGLQFLFEYFSETQRNKGNFPGRFSGRQFSNSRSEMNVSTLELGDSALYLCASSFLSFDRGRTGELFFGEGSRLTVL.

The chain combines TRBV25-1 with TRBJ2-2; possibly TRBD1 for D (5 bases). The CDR3 totals 16 residues. The V and J ends lost 1 base and 7 bases respectively, with 16 bases between them. The germline V gene encodes CDR1 MGHDK and CDR2 SYGVNS. The CDR3 spells CASSESLGRAGGELFF. Here the CDR3 DNA reads TGTGCCAGCAGTGAATCCCTTGGCAGGGCCGGCGGGGAGCTGTTTTTT.

This chain connects TRBV19 to TRBJ2-2; D is perhaps TRBD1 (7 bases). The CDR3 is 14 amino acids. CDR1 and CDR2 (germline): LNHDA, SQIVND (reference sequence). The ends were cut back, 5 bases at V and 4 bases at J, with 11 bases in the middle. CDR3 sequence reads: CASSQGGLTGELFF. The CDR3, as DNA: TGTGCCAGTAGTCAGGGGGGTCTCACCGGGGAGCTGTTTTTT.

The chain employs TRBV9 and TRBJ2-1; tentatively, D is TRBD2 (6 bases). Germline values: CDR1 SGDLS, CDR2 YYNGEE. The length of the CDR3 is 16 residues. Between the trimmed V and J ends, which lost 5 bases and 1 base, there was a span of 16 bases. The CDR3 DNA sequence: TGTGCCAGCAGTCCGGGGGTTATCAGTTCCTACAATGAGCAGTTCTTC. Protein: CASSPGVISSYNEQFF. Variable domain in full (rest from reference TRBV9 and TRBJ2-1): DSGVTQTPKHLITATGQRVTLRCSPRSGDLSVYWYQQSLDQGLQFLIQYYNGEERAKGNILERFSAQQFPDLHSELNLSSLELGDSALYFCASSPGVISSYNEQFFGPGTRLTVL.

The chain's CDR3 is CASSLVVQGPGNTIYF. In DNA, the CDR3 is TGTGCCAGCAGCTTAGTGGTCCAGGGCCCAGGAAACACCATATATTTT. This chain links TRBV7-8 with TRBJ1-3; perhaps TRBD1 as D (5 bases). Trimming stripped 1 base from V and 4 bases from J, with 14 bases between. The CDR3 runs 16 residues. CDR1 and CDR2 from the germline V gene are SGHVS and FQNEAQ.

The CDR3 nucleotides are TGCGCCAGCGGCCCGGGAGCGGGGGCCTCGGATACGCAGTATTTT. Amino acid sequence: CASGPGAGASDTQYF. The V and J genes are TRBV5-1 and TRBJ2-3; TRBD2 matches at 8 bases. Germline V gives CDR1 SGHRS, CDR2 YFSETQ. The J segment lost 6 bases and the V segment lost 7 bases, leaving 13 bases of the junction unmatched. The CDR3 is 15 residues long. The variable domain in full, with the rest retrieved from reference TRBV5-1 and TRBJ2-3, is KAGVTQTPRYLIKTRGQQVTLSCSPISGHRSVSWYQQTPGQGLQFLFEYFSETQRNKGNFPGRFSGRQFSNSRSEMNVSTLELGDSALYLCASGPGAGASDTQYFGPGTRLTVL.

The rearrangement links TRBV19 to TRBJ1-2, with unresolved D. V shed 6 bases and J shed 4 bases, with 6 bases lying between them. This CDR3 region has 11 residues. The germline V gene encodes CDR1 LNHDA and CDR2 SQIVND (reference sequence). CDR3 sequence (DNA): TGTGCCAGTAGCATCGGCTATGGCTACACCTTC. This codes for CASSIGYGYTF.

The chain links TRBV19 to TRBJ2-3, with 8 bases aligning to TRBD1. This CDR3 contains 14 residues. The germline V gene encodes CDR1 LNHDA and CDR2 SQIVND (reference sequence). The junction had 7 bases not matched to a gene; V was cut back by 7 bases and J by 4 bases. The CDR3 protein is CASIDRGRSDTQYF. CDR3 coding DNA: TGTGCCAGTATAGACAGGGGAAGGTCAGATACGCAGTATTTT. Based on the CDR3 plus reference TRBV19 and TRBJ2-3, the full variable domain is DGGITQSPKYLFRKEGQNVTLSCEQNLNHDAMYWYRQDPGQGLRLIYYSQIVNDFQKGDIAEGYSVSREKKESFPLTVTSAQKNPTAFYLCASIDRGRSDTQYFGPGTRLTVL.